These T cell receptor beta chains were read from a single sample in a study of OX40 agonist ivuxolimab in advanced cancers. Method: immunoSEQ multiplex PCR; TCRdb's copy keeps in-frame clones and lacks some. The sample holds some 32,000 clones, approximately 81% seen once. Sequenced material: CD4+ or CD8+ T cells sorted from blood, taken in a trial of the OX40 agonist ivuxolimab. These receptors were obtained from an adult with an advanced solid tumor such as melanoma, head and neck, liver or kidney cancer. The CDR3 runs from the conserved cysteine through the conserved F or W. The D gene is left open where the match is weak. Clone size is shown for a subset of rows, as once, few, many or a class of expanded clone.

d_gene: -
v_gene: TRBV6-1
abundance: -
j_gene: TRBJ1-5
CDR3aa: CASSEFDSDQPQHF
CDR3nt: TGTGCCAGCAGTGAATTTGACAGCGATCAGCCCCAGCATTTT

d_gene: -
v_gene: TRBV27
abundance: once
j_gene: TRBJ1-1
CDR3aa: CASSPGTEEAFF
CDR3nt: TGTGCCAGCAGTCCGGGGACGGAAGAAGCTTTCTTT

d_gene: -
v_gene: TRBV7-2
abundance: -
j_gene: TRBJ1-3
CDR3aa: CASSLGSYSGNTIYF
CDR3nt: TGTGCCAGCAGCTTAGGTTCTTACTCTGGAAACACCATATATTTT

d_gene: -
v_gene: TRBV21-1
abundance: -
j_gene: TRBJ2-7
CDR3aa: CASSKARQVTYEQYF
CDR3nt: TGTGCCAGCAGCAAAGCGCGGCAGGTGACCTACGAGCAGTACTTC

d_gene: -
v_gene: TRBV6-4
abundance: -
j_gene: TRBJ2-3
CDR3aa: CASSDGRDTDTQYF
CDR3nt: TGTGCCAGCAGTGACGGCAGGGACACAGATACGCAGTATTTT

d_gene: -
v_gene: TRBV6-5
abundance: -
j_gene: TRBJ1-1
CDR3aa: CASSYNPGAGEAFF
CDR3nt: TGTGCCAGCAGTTACAATCCAGGGGCTGGGGAAGCTTTCTTT

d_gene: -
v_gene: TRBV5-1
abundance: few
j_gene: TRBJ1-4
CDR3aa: CASSLYGGNEKLFF
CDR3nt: TGCGCCAGCAGCTTGTATGGCGGGAATGAAAAACTGTTTTTT

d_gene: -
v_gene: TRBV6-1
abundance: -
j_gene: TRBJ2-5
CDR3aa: CASSFYRQETQYF
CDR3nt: TGTGCCAGCAGTTTTTACCGTCAAGAGACCCAGTACTTC

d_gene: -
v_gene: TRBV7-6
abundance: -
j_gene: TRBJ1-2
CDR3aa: CASSLPGMNGYTF
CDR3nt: TGTGCCAGCAGCTTGCCGGGAATGAATGGCTACACCTTC

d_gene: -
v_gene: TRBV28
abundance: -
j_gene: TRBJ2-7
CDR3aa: CASTPGGGLTYEQYF
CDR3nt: TGTGCCAGCACTCCTGGGGGGGGCTTGACCTACGAGCAGTACTTC